A single sample gave rise to the 30 T cell receptor beta chains below, sequenced in a study of spatial heterogeneity in lung cancer. TCRdb processed the 5' RACE reads anew with MiXCR; each CDR3 protein has one entry. The sample includes several thousand distinct CDR3 sequences, approximately 4% of them seen just once. Stated time point: sample taken at primary tumor resection. The study sequenced unsorted whole RNA from tumor, nontumor lung or frozen PBMC. Sequenced here: normal lung tissue next to the tumor, sampled at surgery. Source of these receptors: a female donor with early-stage non-small cell lung cancer.

This clonotype has a count of ten or more. The rearrangement links TRBV5-6 to TRBJ1-2; D might be TRBD1 (6 bases). Germline V gives CDR1 SGHDT, CDR2 YYEEEE. Deletions cut 4 bases from V and 0 bases from J, with 16 bases between. The CDR3 contains 16 residues. The CDR3 sequence: CASSRQDLATNYGYTF. The CDR3 DNA is TGTGCCAGCAGCCGACAGGATCTCGCGACTAACTATGGCTACACCTTC.

This clonotype was found many times. This chain uses TRBV2 with TRBJ2-3; perhaps TRBD2 as D (6 bases). From germline, CDR1 is SNHLY and CDR2 FYNNEI. V was clipped by 6 bases and J by 0 bases, with 19 bases between them. The CDR3 extends over 17 amino acids. CDR3 nucleotide sequence: TGTGCCAGCAGGGGTAGCGGATCCTCGACTAGCACAGATACGCAGTATTTT. Protein product: CASRGSGSSTSTDTQYF.

The table lists this clonotype with many counts. The chain carries TRBV7-9 and TRBJ1-1, with TRBD1 matching 7 bases. Trimming cost V 5 bases and J 11 bases; bases outside gene matches: 17. This CDR3 is built from 15 residues. Germline CDR1 reads SEHNR; CDR2 reads FQNEAQ (reference sequence). The CDR3 region is CASSLPGGKSGGAFF. The CDR3 coding sequence is TGTGCCAGCAGCCTTCCAGGGGGAAAATCAGGAGGGGCTTTCTTT.

This clonotype was picked up many times. The chain links TRBV6-5 to TRBJ1-4; no clear D gene. Per the germline V gene, CDR1 is MNHEY and CDR2 is SVGAGI. The V and J ends lost 2 bases and 5 bases respectively, with 9 bases between them. The CDR3 spans 14 residues. CDR3 amino acids: CASSYRVANEKLFF. In nucleotides, the CDR3 is TGTGCCAGCAGTTACCGGGTGGCGAATGAAAAACTGTTTTTT.

This clonotype ranks as medium-sized. The chain links TRBV2 to TRBJ2-2; 9 bases agree with TRBD1. The CDR3 contains 16 residues. V was clipped by 2 bases and J by 3 bases; unmatched bases: 4. CDR1 is SNHLY and CDR2 is FYNNEI in the germline V gene. CDR3 sequence reads: CASSENRGRDTGELFF. CDR3 nucleotide sequence: TGTGCCAGCAGTGAAAACAGGGGGCGCGACACCGGGGAGCTGTTTTTT.

Judged by abundance, this clonotype is medium-sized. The V and J genes are TRBV12-3 or TRBV12-4 and TRBJ1-5; no clear D gene. The CDR3 runs to 15 residues. V was shortened by 4 bases and J by 6 bases, with 16 bases between the two germline ends. Here the CDR3 reads CASSYFPAGTQPQHF. The DNA of the CDR3 is TGTGCCAGCAGTTATTTTCCGGCAGGCACTCAGCCCCAGCATTTT.

This clonotype was counted ten times or more. The V call is TRBV7-8, the J call TRBJ2-3, with D possibly matching TRBD2 (7 bases). CDR3 length: 15 residues. V was pared by 2 bases and J by 9 bases, with 18 bases between. Germline-derived CDR1 and CDR2 are SGHVS and FQNEAQ. This CDR3 reads CASSLSSAGGQTQYF. Written as DNA, the CDR3 is TGTGCCAGCAGCTTAAGTTCGGCCGGGGGGCAGACGCAGTATTTT.

This clonotype was counted ten times or more. The rearrangement links TRBV5-6 to TRBJ1-2; possible D gene TRBD1, 6 bases. The CDR3 runs to 16 residues. Germline loops: CDR1 SGHDT, CDR2 YYEEEE. V was cut by 3 bases and J by 5 bases, with 20 bases left in between. CDR3 residues: CASSSRKTGPKYGYTF. The CDR3 DNA reads TGTGCCAGCAGCTCCCGGAAGACAGGTCCCAAGTATGGCTACACCTTC.

This clonotype rates as medium-sized. The chain has TRBV3-1 and TRBJ2-7; 10 bases line up with TRBD2. The junction had 8 bases not matched to a gene; V was cut back by 1 base and J by 2 bases. The CDR3 totals 17 residues. In germline, CDR1 is LGHDT, CDR2 YNNKEL (reference sequence). The CDR3 DNA sequence: TGTGCCAGCAGCCAAGGGTTGGTAGCGGGGGGTACCTACGAGCAGTACTTC. It is translated as CASSQGLVAGGTYEQYF.

Ten or more counts support this clonotype. The chain has TRBV5-1 and TRBJ2-1; TRBD2 matches 7 bases. CDR1 and CDR2 (germline): SGHRS, YFSETQ. This CDR3 has 15 amino acids. The junction had 3 bases not matched to a gene; V was cut back by 2 bases and J by 1 base. The DNA of the CDR3 is TGCGCCAGCAGCTTTCGGCGGGGGTCCTACAATGAGCAGTTCTTC. Its protein product is CASSFRRGSYNEQFF.

In regard to this clonotype: An end of the junction does not agree with germline; a read error may underlie this. This sequence joins TRBV7-2 and TRBJ2-7; D possibly corresponds to TRBD1 (6 bases). The CDR3 consists of 16 residues. From germline, CDR1 is SGHTA and CDR2 FQGNSA. This chain's CDR3 is CAGSLLQWDNSYEQYF. The CDR3 bases are TGTGCCGGCAGCTTGCTCCAGTGGGACAACTCCTACGAGCAGTACTTC.

There are many counts of this clonotype. The chain employs TRBV5-1 and TRBJ2-3; possible D gene TRBD1, 6 bases. The germline V gene has CDR1 SGHRS and CDR2 YFSETQ. V was pared by 3 bases and J by 1 base, with 12 bases between. The CDR3 runs to 15 residues. The CDR3, as DNA: TGCGCCAGCAGCTCTGGACAGTATCGCACAGATACGCAGTATTTT. As protein: CASSSGQYRTDTQYF.

This clonotype was observed many times. The V and J genes are TRBV19 and TRBJ1-2, with D possibly being TRBD1 (6 bases). Trimming stripped 6 bases from V and 2 bases from J, with 10 bases between. CDR3 size: 13 residues. Per germline, CDR1 LNHDA and CDR2 SQIVND (reference sequence). The CDR3 nucleotides read TGTGCCAGTAGCAACGACAGGAACTATGGCTACACCTTC. It is translated as CASSNDRNYGYTF. Using reference TRBV19 and TRBJ1-2 for the parts outside the CDR3, the full variable domain is DGGITQSPKYLFRKEGQNVTLSCEQNLNHDAMYWYRQDPGQGLRLIYYSQIVNDFQKGDIAEGYSVSREKKESFPLTVTSAQKNPTAFYLCASSNDRNYGYTFGSGTRLTVV.

Judged by abundance, this clonotype is medium-sized. The chain uses TRBV4-3 and TRBJ1-1; D remains unclear. Trimming took off 0 bases at V and 1 base at J, with 6 bases between the two ends. CDR1 is LGHNA, CDR2 YSLEER, per germline. This CDR3 region has 14 residues. CDR3 sequence: CASSQEGPNTEAFF. The CDR3 DNA follows: TGCGCCAGCAGCCAAGAAGGTCCGAACACTGAAGCTTTCTTT.

This clonotype was detected many times. The chain links TRBV20-1 to TRBJ2-4, with no clear D. This CDR3 is built from 13 residues. CDR1 and CDR2 from the germline V gene are DFQATT and SNEGSKA (reference sequence). V was cut by 1 base and J by 8 bases, with 12 bases left in between. Here the CDR3 reads CSARGDQKDIQYF. The CDR3 bases are TGCAGTGCTAGAGGTGACCAGAAGGACATTCAGTACTTC.

In its sample, this clonotype was seen many times. V usage is TRBV7-9 and J usage is TRBJ1-1; D is possibly TRBD1 (6 bases). V shed 0 bases and J shed 4 bases, with 9 bases lying between them. Germline lookup yields CDR1 SEHNR and CDR2 FQNEAQ (reference sequence). CDR3 size: 14 residues. The CDR3 DNA reads TGTGCCAGCAGCTTAGCACAGGGTGGCACTGAAGCTTTCTTT. Its translation: CASSLAQGGTEAFF.

This sequence joins TRBV6-6 and TRBJ2-5; 7 nucleotides match TRBD1. CDR1 is MNHNY, CDR2 SVGAGI, per germline (reference sequence). The CDR3 covers 15 residues. V lost 0 bases to trimming and J lost 1 base; unmatched junction nucleotides: 2. CDR3 sequence: CASSYSRTGQETQYF. The CDR3 nucleotides are TGTGCCAGCAGTTACTCCCGGACAGGCCAAGAGACCCAGTACTTC.

The table lists this clonotype with many counts. The chain uses TRBV3-1 and TRBJ2-3; the match to TRBD2 covers 7 bases. The J segment lost 4 bases and the V segment lost 8 bases, leaving 15 bases of the junction unmatched. The germline V gene has CDR1 LGHDT and CDR2 YNNKEL (reference sequence). The CDR3 loop spans 16 amino acids. CDR3 bases: TGTGCCAGCGCCCGCCGGGGCGCGGGGAGGGCAGATACGCAGTATTTT. This encodes CASARRGAGRADTQYF.

This clonotype was counted many times. The V and J genes are TRBV7-3 and TRBJ2-5, with D tentatively TRBD1 or TRBD2 (5 bases each). Germline V lookup: CDR1 SGHTA, CDR2 FQGTGA. V shed 1 base and J shed 5 bases, with 8 bases lying between them. The CDR3 contains 13 residues. CDR3 in amino acids: CASSLNWGETQYF. The DNA of the CDR3 is TGTGCCAGCAGCTTAAACTGGGGGGAGACCCAGTACTTC.

This clonotype has at least ten counts. This chain links TRBV6-1 with TRBJ2-7, with unresolved D. Trimming cost V 1 base and J 2 bases, with 9 bases left between them. Germline lookup yields CDR1 MNHNS and CDR2 SASEGT. The length of the CDR3 is 14 residues. This chain's CDR3 is CASSEGPNTYEQYF. The CDR3 nucleotides are TGTGCCAGCAGTGAAGGTCCGAATACCTACGAGCAGTACTTC.

At least ten counts were recorded for this clonotype. Relative to the germline gene, one junction end is altered; a read error may explain this. The J gene is TRBJ2-5, the V gene TRBV7-7; 9 bases map to TRBD2. The CDR3 totals 16 residues. Germline values: CDR1 SSHAT, CDR2 FNYEAQ (reference sequence). CDR3 protein: CASSSHGAGGEETQYF. In DNA, the CDR3 is TGTGCTAGCAGTTCTCATGGTGCGGGGGGGGAAGAGACCCAGTACTTC. The whole variable domain, filled in from reference TRBV7-7 and TRBJ2-5, reads GAGVSQSPRYKVTKRGQDVTLRCDPISSHATLYWYQQALGQGPEFLTYFNYEAQPDKSGLPSDRFSAERPEGSISTLTIQRTEQRDSAMYRCASSSHGAGGEETQYFGPGTRLLVL.

V usage is TRBV13 and J usage is TRBJ1-1; 11 bases line up with TRBD1. Per germline, CDR1 PRHDT and CDR2 FYEKMQ (reference sequence). The CDR3 totals 14 residues. V shed 4 bases, J shed 5 bases, and the junction held 3 bases outside the gene matches. The CDR3 sequence is CASSWGQGGTEAFF. CDR3 coding DNA: TGTGCCAGCAGCTGGGGACAGGGGGGGACTGAAGCTTTCTTT.

By share, this clonotype ranks as medium-sized. DNA for the CDR3: TGTGCCAGCAGTCCCCAGACAGGGGGTTATACTGAAGCTTTCTTT. Amino acids: CASSPQTGGYTEAFF. This chain uses TRBV6-5 with TRBJ1-1; 9 nucleotides agree with TRBD1. The CDR3 extends over 15 amino acids. Germline assignment: CDR1 MNHEY and CDR2 SVGAGI. With 5 bases clipped from V and 5 bases from J, the junction kept 9 bases outside the gene matches.

This clonotype appeared many times. This sequence joins TRBV29-1 and TRBJ2-1; D is unclear. V lost 5 bases to trimming and J lost 5 bases, with 7 bases between them. In germline, CDR1 is SQVTM, CDR2 ANQGSEA. This CDR3 region has 11 residues. CDR3 in DNA: TGCAGCGTTCCTGCAAACAATGAGCAGTTCTTC. This sequence encodes CSVPANNEQFF.

This clonotype was recorded at least ten times. The chain joins TRBV20-1 to TRBJ2-4; 7 bases agree with TRBD2. Trimming at V came to 6 bases and at J to 1 base, leaving 6 bases not matched to a gene. This CDR3 spans 14 amino acids. Germline values: CDR1 DFQATT, CDR2 SNEGSKA (reference sequence). The CDR3 protein is CSARDYRAKNIQYF. As DNA, the CDR3 is TGCAGTGCCAGGGACTATCGGGCCAAAAACATTCAGTACTTC.

This clonotype appeared many times. The J gene is TRBJ2-3, the V gene TRBV27, with 9 bases matching TRBD2. Germline V gives CDR1 MNHEY, CDR2 SMNVEV (reference sequence). The CDR3 is 17 residues long. With 0 bases clipped from V and 2 bases from J, the junction kept 6 bases outside the gene matches. The CDR3 DNA follows: TGTGCCAGCAGTTTATCGAGGCTAGCGGGGACCACAGATACGCAGTATTTT. Amino acid sequence: CASSLSRLAGTTDTQYF.

The chain combines TRBV4-3 with TRBJ2-7, with 7 bases lining up with TRBD1. V gave up 3 bases and J gave up 0 bases; unmatched junction bases: 8. Germline CDR1 reads LGHNA; CDR2 reads YSLEER. This CDR3 comprises 16 residues. CDR3 DNA sequence: TGCGCCAGCAGCCAGGGCCCGGACAGGTTCTCCTACGAGCAGTACTTC. Its protein is CASSQGPDRFSYEQYF.

This clonotype is medium-sized within its sample. V and J are TRBV3-1 and TRBJ2-5; no definite D call. The CDR3 has 15 residues. The V gene lost 4 bases and the J gene lost 0 bases, with 12 bases spanning the gap. The germline V gene encodes CDR1 LGHDT and CDR2 YNNKEL (reference sequence). The CDR3 sequence is CASSREAVNQETQYF. The CDR3 DNA is TGTGCCAGCAGCCGAGAGGCAGTCAACCAAGAGACCCAGTACTTC.

The table lists this clonotype with many counts. The CDR3 coding sequence is TGTGCCAGCAGTCCGAGGACATCCACAGATACGCAGTATTTT. This translates into CASSPRTSTDTQYF. The chain is built from TRBV14 and TRBJ2-3; TRBD1 might be the D (5 bases). The length of the CDR3 is 14 residues. Germline-derived CDR1 and CDR2 are SGHDN and FVKESK. V was trimmed by 6 bases and J by 2 bases, leaving 12 bases between them.

In this sample, this clonotype turned up many times. The chain has TRBV11-3 and TRBJ1-6; D uncertain. The germline V gene encodes CDR1 SGHNT and CDR2 YENEEA. The CDR3 is made up of 20 amino acids. V gave up 5 bases and J gave up 8 bases, with 31 bases separating them. CDR3 loop: CASSTPTEGRLPSEDSPLHF. The CDR3 DNA follows: TGTGCCAGCAGCACGCCGACGGAGGGTCGCCTCCCGTCGGAGGATTCACCCCTCCACTTT.